The 24 T cell receptor beta chains reported below all come from one sample, sequenced in a study of blood T cell repertoires in COVID-19 (dated by TCRdb to the early 2020s). The library was obtained by the immunoSEQ multiplex PCR assay. Entries here come from immuneACCESS through TCRdb and include only in-frame sequences with V and J called. Some clones fail to appear in such tables; in the studies checked, an unresolved V gene covers under half of the shortfall, and the cause of the remainder is unknown. The sample yields approximately 280,000 clones; over 75% were counted once. Of the sample, 9% to 9.5% falls within the top ten clones. The sample consisted of peripheral blood. The receptors stem from a man younger than 35 with active or convalescent COVID-19.

Only a few counts were recorded for this clone. This chain connects TRBV7-9 to TRBJ1-5; 7 nucleotides match TRBD1. Germline trimming cut 5 bases from V and 1 base from J; bases unmatched to any gene: 5. This CDR3 is 15 amino acids long. Germline V gives CDR1 SEHNR, CDR2 FQNEAQ (reference sequence). The CDR3 sequence: CASSDHRGSNQPQHF. The CDR3 DNA sequence: TGTGCCAGCAGCGACCACAGGGGCAGCAATCAGCCCCAGCATTTT.

The J gene is TRBJ1-1, the V gene TRBV2; 8 nucleotides agree with TRBD1. V gave up 7 bases and J gave up 4 bases; unmatched junction bases: 11. Germline lookup yields CDR1 SNHLY and CDR2 FYNNEI. The CDR3 sequence is 15 residues long. CDR3 protein: CASIQDRAGATEAFF. CDR3 in DNA: TGTGCCAGCATCCAGGACAGGGCCGGGGCCACTGAAGCTTTCTTT.

This chain links TRBV3-1 (or the pseudogene TRBV3-2) with TRBJ2-7; possibly TRBD2 for D (6 bases). Germline values: CDR1 LGHDT, CDR2 YNNKEL (reference sequence). V shed 3 bases and J shed 0 bases, with 12 bases lying between them. This CDR3 spans 15 amino acids. Here the CDR3 DNA reads TGTGCCAGCAGCCATTGGAGGGAGAGCTCCTACGAGCAGTACTTC. This encodes CASSHWRESSYEQYF.

The gene calls are TRBV3-1 (or the pseudogene TRBV3-2) and TRBJ2-3, with a possible D match to TRBD2 (5 bases). Trimming shortened V by 1 base and J by 2 bases, and 7 bases separated the two germline ends. CDR3 size: 14 residues. CDR1 is LGHDT and CDR2 is YNNKEL in the germline V gene (reference sequence). The CDR3 sequence is CASSQGGVTDTQYF. As DNA, the CDR3 is TGTGCCAGCAGCCAAGGGGGAGTCACAGATACGCAGTATTTT.

J is TRBJ2-7 and V is TRBV10-1; 9 bases fit TRBD2. This CDR3 region has 14 residues. Germline values: CDR1 WNHNN, CDR2 SYGVQD (reference sequence). V lost 5 bases to trimming and J lost 0 bases; unmatched junction nucleotides: 2. Written as DNA, the CDR3 is TGCGCCAGCAGTTCTAGCGGGGCCTCCTACGAGCAGTACTTC. Encoded protein: CASSSSGASYEQYF.

V and J are TRBV7-2 and TRBJ1-1, with D tentatively TRBD1 (6 bases). Germline assignment: CDR1 SGHTA and CDR2 FQGNSA. V was trimmed by 3 bases and J by 4 bases, leaving 15 bases between them. This CDR3 is built from 15 residues. The CDR3 sequence is CASSFRQGWFTEAFF. The CDR3 DNA reads TGTGCCAGCAGCTTTCGTCAGGGGTGGTTCACTGAAGCTTTCTTT.

The J gene is TRBJ1-5, the V gene TRBV11-2; D may be TRBD1 (5 bases). This CDR3 is built from 13 residues. Germline V CDR1 and CDR2: SGHAT, FQNNGV. V was cut by 5 bases and J by 9 bases, with 14 bases left in between. The CDR3 sequence: CASSPGTTSPQHF. The DNA for the CDR3 is TGTGCCAGCAGCCCTGGGACTACCTCGCCCCAGCATTTT.

This clone was detected once. J is TRBJ1-2 and V is TRBV28, with TRBD1 matching 9 bases. From germline, CDR1 is MDHEN and CDR2 SYDVKM. J lost 4 bases, V lost 8 bases, and 5 bases had no gene match. The CDR3 length is 13 residues. The DNA for the CDR3 is TGTGCCAGCGGATGGACAGGGGCCTATGGCTACACCTTC. Protein: CASGWTGAYGYTF.

The chain is built from TRBV14 and TRBJ2-7; a possible D gene is TRBD2 (6 bases). V was cut by 8 bases and J by 0 bases, with 14 bases left in between. The CDR3 length is 14 residues. Per germline, CDR1 SGHDN and CDR2 FVKESK. Here the CDR3 reads CASSGGAVSYEQYF. DNA of the CDR3: TGTGCCAGCTCCGGCGGGGCCGTCTCCTACGAGCAGTACTTC. Full variable domain (rest looked up from reference TRBV14 and TRBJ2-7): EAGVTQFPSHSVIEKGQTVTLRCDPISGHDNLYWYRRVMGKEIKFLLHFVKESKQDESGMPNNRFLAERTGGTYSTLKVQPAELEDSGVYFCASSGGAVSYEQYFGPGTRLTVT.

This chain connects TRBV5-1 to TRBJ1-5; D gene unclear. The CDR3 has 14 amino acids. V shed 4 bases and J shed 0 bases, with 8 bases lying between them. Germline loops: CDR1 SGHRS, CDR2 YFSETQ. The CDR3 protein is CASSIGVSNQPQHF. CDR3 sequence (DNA): TGCGCCAGCAGCATCGGGGTTAGCAATCAGCCCCAGCATTTT. Full variable domain (remainder filled in from reference TRBV5-1 and TRBJ1-5): KAGVTQTPRYLIKTRGQQVTLSCSPISGHRSVSWYQQTPGQGLQFLFEYFSETQRNKGNFPGRFSGRQFSNSRSEMNVSTLELGDSALYLCASSIGVSNQPQHFGDGTRLSIL.

The chain joins TRBV5-6 to TRBJ2-7; 9 bases map to TRBD2. CDR1 and CDR2 (germline): SGHDT, YYEEEE. V lost 5 bases and J lost 1; bases outside the gene matches: 4. This CDR3 contains 14 residues. The CDR3 is CASSLAGFSYEQYF. The CDR3 DNA follows: TGTGCCAGCAGTCTAGCGGGGTTTTCCTACGAGCAGTACTTC.

The chain is built from TRBV9 and TRBJ2-3; maybe TRBD2 (7 bases). Germline loops: CDR1 SGDLS, CDR2 YYNGEE. This CDR3 region has 15 residues. Trimming removed 1 base from V and 2 bases from J, with 11 bases in between. The CDR3 reads CASSVPGGPTDTQYF. The CDR3 DNA reads as TGTGCCAGCAGCGTACCGGGGGGCCCCACAGATACGCAGTATTTT.

This rearrangement joins TRBV20-1 to TRBJ1-2; D remains unclear. The CDR3 totals 11 residues. Germline CDR1 reads DFQATT; CDR2 reads SNEGSKA (reference sequence). The ends were cut back, 6 bases at V and 4 bases at J, with 9 bases in the middle. CDR3 nucleotides: TGCAGTGCGACCGACACCTATGGCTACACCTTC. Protein sequence: CSATDTYGYTF.

On this clone itself: Other DNA sequences within the sample encode an identical CDR3. The V and J genes are TRBV12-5 and TRBJ1-3, with unresolved D. Germline V gives CDR1 LGHNT, CDR2 FRNRAP. The CDR3 runs to 12 residues. V lost 5 bases and J lost 1, with 3 bases in between. CDR3 amino acids: CASGASGNTIYF. DNA for the CDR3: TGTGCTAGTGGTGCGTCTGGAAACACCATATATTTT.

In its sample, this clone was seen a few times. The chain employs TRBV5-1 and TRBJ2-3; possible D gene TRBD2, 5 bases. Trimming removed 4 bases at V and 1 base at J, with 19 bases between. This CDR3 spans 17 amino acids. Germline assignment: CDR1 SGHRS and CDR2 YFSETQ. CDR3 region: CASSPRLASVGTDTQYF. The CDR3 bases are TGCGCCAGCAGCCCCAGGCTAGCCTCGGTCGGCACAGATACGCAGTATTTT.

This clone was seen a single time. The chain uses TRBV11-2 and TRBJ2-7; D is perhaps TRBD1 (5 bases). Trimming took off 0 bases at V and 0 bases at J, with 9 bases between the two ends. The CDR3 extends over 15 amino acids. Germline CDR1 and CDR2: SGHAT and FQNNGV. In DNA, the CDR3 is TGTGCCAGCAGCTTAGATCCTACAGGCTCCTACGAGCAGTACTTC. This translates into CASSLDPTGSYEQYF.

The J gene is TRBJ1-5, the V gene TRBV11-2; a weak D match, TRBD1 (6 bases). The length of the CDR3 is 14 residues. Deletions cut 1 base from V and 4 bases from J, with 8 bases between. Germline values: CDR1 SGHAT, CDR2 FQNNGV. The CDR3 loop is CASSLGGGNQPQHF. The CDR3 region has the DNA TGTGCCAGCAGCTTAGGAGGGGGTAATCAGCCCCAGCATTTT.

This clone showed up just once. CDR3 amino acids: CATSAQRALAYEQYF. CDR3 sequence (DNA): TGTGCCACCAGTGCCCAAAGGGCCCTAGCTTACGAGCAGTACTTC. The genes are TRBV24-1 and TRBJ2-7; tentative D call: TRBD2 (5 bases). Germline loops: CDR1 KGHDR, CDR2 SFDVKD. The V end lost 5 bases, the J end lost 4 bases, and 17 bases lay between the germline ends. The CDR3 covers 15 residues.

This sequence joins TRBV5-5 and TRBJ1-4, with D uncertain. V gave up 4 bases and J gave up 4 bases, with 11 bases separating them. The germline V gene has CDR1 SGHKS and CDR2 YYEKEE (reference sequence). CDR3 length equals 14 residues. This CDR3 reads CASSPLDDNEKLFF. DNA for the CDR3: TGTGCCAGCAGCCCCTTAGATGATAATGAAAAACTGTTTTTT.

The chain employs TRBV24-1 and TRBJ2-2, with D perhaps TRBD1 (5 bases). The germline V and J ends were trimmed by 2 bases and 0 bases, with 6 bases remaining between them. Germline V CDR1 and CDR2: KGHDR, SFDVKD. There are 15 residues in the CDR3. CDR3 in amino acids: CATSDSGTNTGELFF. DNA of the CDR3: TGTGCCACCAGTGATTCAGGGACGAACACCGGGGAGCTGTTTTTT.

This chain joins TRBV6-1 and TRBJ1-4; a possible D gene is TRBD1 (5 bases). CDR1 is MNHNS and CDR2 is SASEGT in the germline V gene. Trimming removed 2 bases from V and 6 bases from J, with 16 bases in between. CDR3 length: 16 residues. The DNA of the CDR3 is TGTGCCAGCAGTGAAATGCCAGGGTTAGTCTATGAAAAACTGTTTTTT. Amino acid sequence: CASSEMPGLVYEKLFF.

V is TRBV6-1 and J is TRBJ1-1, with D maybe TRBD1 (6 bases). Trimming left V 1 base short and J 7 bases short, with 13 bases between. Looked up from germline, CDR1 is MNHNS and CDR2 is SASEGT. The CDR3 covers 14 residues. The CDR3 nucleotides are TGTGCCAGCAGTGAAGTCCCAGGGGCGGTTGAAGCTTTCTTT. It encodes CASSEVPGAVEAFF.

The chain uses TRBV4-3 and TRBJ1-4, with 9 bases that match TRBD1. The germline V gene has CDR1 LGHNA and CDR2 YSLEER. V lost 4 bases, J lost 11 bases, and 17 bases stayed unmatched. The CDR3 extends over 17 amino acids. The CDR3, as DNA: TGCGCCAGCAGCCCCCTTATTACGGGACAGGGCGTCGAGAAACTGTTTTTT. Its protein is CASSPLITGQGVEKLFF.

The rearrangement uses TRBV27 and TRBJ1-1, with 8 bases lining up with TRBD1. V lost 6 bases to trimming and J lost 0 bases; unmatched junction nucleotides: 12. CDR3 length: 17 residues. From germline, CDR1 is MNHEY and CDR2 SMNVEV (reference sequence). The CDR3 DNA sequence: TGTGCCAGCAGAAAACAGGGGGTGGGGATTCTGAACACTGAAGCTTTCTTT. It encodes CASRKQGVGILNTEAFF.